This TCR beta chain derives from a study of post-analysis software for immune sequencing data. Study-wide results and caveats: The authors found that F measure strongly co-clustered same-batch samples. A handful of TRBV segments (TRBV5-6, TRBV5-1 and TRBV20-1 among them) occurred more frequently in patients than in controls. Multiple sclerosis was associated with a significant reduction in normalized Chao1 diversity relative to controls.

Every TCR beta cDNA library bore unique molecular identifiers. TCRdb reprocessed the PCR reads with MiXCR, giving one entry per CDR3 protein. Among some 700,000 distinct CDR3 sequences listed, 55% to 60% were seen once. Germline V CDR1 and CDR2: SQVTM, ANQGSEA. This CDR3 has 13 amino acids. The ends were cut back, 4 bases at V and 2 bases at J, with 10 bases in the middle. This clonotype has just a few counts. Its specificity is unknown. The clonotype comes from a girl aged 2-15 years with multiple sclerosis. The chain has TRBV29-1 and TRBJ2-3; D call uncertain. The sequenced material came from blood. CDR3 region: CSVGSRLTDTQYF. The CDR3 DNA follows: TGCAGCGTTGGGTCGCGGCTCACAGATACGCAGTATTTT.